This T cell receptor (beta chain) was recorded in a study of blood T cell repertoires in COVID-19 (dated by TCRdb to the early 2020s). In the study overall: Collaborator samples came from the United States, Italy and Spain and covered acute and convalescent phases of COVID-19. The material from the prospective study consisted of cDNA or gDNA derived from T cells, B-cell-depleted T cells, or PBMCs. The dataset comprised deeply sampled blood TCRbeta repertoires from subjects exposed to, actively infected with, or recovered from COVID-19. A freely available public database, intended as a resource for researchers studying the immune response to SARS-CoV-2, is where the repertoires were released. Samples were obtained from the ongoing ImmuneRACE study (first 160 participants) and from about 1,300 subjects provided by 6 global collaborators. A de-identified subject ID, COVID-19 status, age in years and sex were almost always included in the sample metadata. HLA class I and class II types, where available, came from metadata supplied by the sample provider rather than from assay-based typing. Summary of the overall study and its limitations: The amount of clinical and demographic metadata varied by source and participant and was provided uncurated.

Concerning this clone: Its antigen is currently not known. No clone much larger than this one lies a single base away; base qualities are absent.

According to the germline V gene (reference sequence), CDR1 reads SGHKS and CDR2 reads YYEKEE. The CDR3 starts with the cysteine, ends with the phenylalanine, and has 15 residues. Only the CDR3 part of the read is kept: 45 bases, read in frame from the first base. The V and J ends are trimmed by 5 bases and 5 bases, leaving 19 bases between them. Each collaborating institution followed its own protocols to collect whole blood in K2EDTA tubes. For TCRbeta analysis, collaborators shipped samples in one of three forms: frozen whole blood, isolated PBMCs, or DNA extracted from either of those sample types. TCRbeta CDR3 regions were amplified from genomic DNA using the immunoSEQ Assay, a bias-controlled multiplex PCR. The paper's processing steps were these. Nucleated cell counts per sample were estimated from amplification of reference gene primers within the assay. Sequence reads were collapsed and filtered to measure the absolute abundance of every unique TCRbeta CDR3 rearrangement. For each sample, productive Simpson clonality was calculated as the square root of Simpson's diversity index across productive rearrangements. TCRdb carries this immuneACCESS record with in-frame sequences only. Its versions omit some clonotypes, under half of them owing to an unresolved V gene in the studies checked, with the rest unexplained. Clonal size and the V and J genes are those of that table, whereas D and trimming came from the DNA. The sample includes roughly 40,000 clones, with around 83% observed a single time. The top ten hold 24% of the sample.

What was sequenced was peripheral blood. This TCR was recovered from a human donor with acute or convalescent COVID-19. The donor label of this sample is uncertain. The chain was built from TRBV5-5 and TRBJ1-1, with no D gene named confidently. CDR3 loop: CASRGVWAGDTEAFF. The sequenced DNA is TGTGCCAGCAGAGGTGTGTGGGCCGGGGATACTGAAGCTTTCTTT.